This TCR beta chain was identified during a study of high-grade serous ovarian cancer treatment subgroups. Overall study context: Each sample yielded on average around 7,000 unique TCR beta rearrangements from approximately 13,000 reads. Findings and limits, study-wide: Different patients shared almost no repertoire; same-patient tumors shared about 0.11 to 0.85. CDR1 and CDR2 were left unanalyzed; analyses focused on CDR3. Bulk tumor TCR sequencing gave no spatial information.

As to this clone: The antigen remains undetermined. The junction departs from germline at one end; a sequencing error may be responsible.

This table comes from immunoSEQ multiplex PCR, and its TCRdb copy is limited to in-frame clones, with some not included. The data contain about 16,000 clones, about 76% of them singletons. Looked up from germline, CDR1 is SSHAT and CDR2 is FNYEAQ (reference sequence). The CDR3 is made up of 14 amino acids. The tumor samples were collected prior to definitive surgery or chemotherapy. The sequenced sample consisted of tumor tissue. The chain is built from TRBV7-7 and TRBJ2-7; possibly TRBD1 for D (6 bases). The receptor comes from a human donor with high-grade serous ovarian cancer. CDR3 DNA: TGTGCTAGCAGCCCTACAGGGTACCCCTACGAGCAGTACTTC. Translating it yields CASSPTGYPYEQYF.